The entry below gives a single TCR beta chain sequence along with its context. The PCR used 60 Vbeta and 13 Jbeta primers. The method was immunoSEQ multiplex PCR; TCRdb's version includes in-frame clones alone and lacks a portion of them. The table shows 150,000 to 200,000 clones, with approximately 84% occurring only once. The sample belongs to a study of cytomegalovirus exposure and HLA in healthy donors. The length of the CDR3 is 15 residues. J was trimmed by 4 bases and V by 6 bases; bases with no gene match: 9. The germline CDR1 and CDR2 sequences are WSHSY and SAAADI. What was sequenced was PBMCs. The receptor comes from a girl aged 5-17 years in good health and CMV-seropositive. The chain links TRBV10-2 to TRBJ1-2, with 9 nucleotides matching TRBD1. The CDR3 coding sequence is TGCGCCAGCAGCTTCGACAGGGGGAAATTCTATGGCTACACCTTC. Its protein product is CASSFDRGKFYGYTF.